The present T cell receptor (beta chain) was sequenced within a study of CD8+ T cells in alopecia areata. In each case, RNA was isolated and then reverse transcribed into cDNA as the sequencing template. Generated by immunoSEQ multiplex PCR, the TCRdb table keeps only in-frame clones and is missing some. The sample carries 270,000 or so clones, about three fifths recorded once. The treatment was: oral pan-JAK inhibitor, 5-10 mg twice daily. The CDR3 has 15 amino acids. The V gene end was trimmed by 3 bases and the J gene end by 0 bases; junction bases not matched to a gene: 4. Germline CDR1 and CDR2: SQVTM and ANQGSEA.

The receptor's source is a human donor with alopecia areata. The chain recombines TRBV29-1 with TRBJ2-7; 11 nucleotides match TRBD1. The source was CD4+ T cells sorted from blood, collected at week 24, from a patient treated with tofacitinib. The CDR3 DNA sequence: TGCAGCGTTGAGAAGGGACAGGGGGTCTCCTACGAGCAGTACTTC. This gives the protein CSVEKGQGVSYEQYF.